The sequence of this T cell receptor beta chain was determined in a study of control samples from healthy donors and cancer patients (dated by TCRdb to between 2020 and 2021). This clone occurred a few times. It lacks a known antigen. No qualities accompany the bases; no much larger clone lies one base away. Receptor amplification or capture employed the immunoSEQ multiplex PCR assay. The source is immuneACCESS, and TCRdb retained only in-frame sequences with V and J called. Part of the clones is not carried over; for the studies checked, unresolved V genes explain less than half of this, and the remainder is unexplained. The sample has 95,000 to 150,000 clones on record, about 90% of them singletons. Of the sample, roughly 43% falls within the top ten clones. Including cysteine and phenylalanine, the CDR3 has 12 amino acids. Only the CDR3 DNA stays, 36 bases, in frame from base 1. Sequences MGHRA (CDR1) and YSYEKL (CDR2) are obtained from the germline V gene. Cut back by 4 bases and 5 bases, the V and J ends lie 8 bases apart.

What was sequenced was blood. Recombination linked TRBV4-1 to TRBJ1-2, with the identity of the D gene unclear. The sequence came from a man in his forties or fifties in good health. The nucleotides read TGCGCCAGCAGCCTAAACAGTTATGGCTACACCTTC. This yields the protein CASSLNSYGYTF.